The present T cell receptor beta chain was sequenced within a study of post-analysis software for immune sequencing data. Study-wide background: Relapsing-remitting, secondary progressive and progressive-relapsing multiple sclerosis courses were included. Study results and caveats: Strong co-clustering by F measure was seen for same-batch samples. Elevated frequency relative to controls characterized four or five TRBV segments in patients, TRBV5-6, TRBV5-1 and TRBV20-1 among them. Compared against controls, patients with multiple sclerosis displayed significantly lower normalized Chao1 diversity.

On this clonotype itself: The antigen is unknown.

V dropped 4 bases and J dropped 11; count of bases not matched to a gene: 16. This CDR3 comprises 14 residues. From germline, CDR1 is SQVTM and CDR2 ANQGSEA. The authors incorporated unique molecular identifiers into the TCR beta cDNA libraries. TCRdb redid the calling of the PCR reads with MiXCR, one entry per CDR3 protein. The table records about 820,000 distinct CDR3 sequences, roughly 50% of them present only once. The sequenced sample was blood. This clonotype originated in a girl aged 10 to 17 with multiple sclerosis. V usage is TRBV29-1 and J usage is TRBJ2-5, with 7 bases matching TRBD2. The CDR3 coding sequence is TGCAGCGTTGCAACTTTCATTCGCGGGAGAGAGCAGTACTTC. It encodes CSVATFIRGREQYF.